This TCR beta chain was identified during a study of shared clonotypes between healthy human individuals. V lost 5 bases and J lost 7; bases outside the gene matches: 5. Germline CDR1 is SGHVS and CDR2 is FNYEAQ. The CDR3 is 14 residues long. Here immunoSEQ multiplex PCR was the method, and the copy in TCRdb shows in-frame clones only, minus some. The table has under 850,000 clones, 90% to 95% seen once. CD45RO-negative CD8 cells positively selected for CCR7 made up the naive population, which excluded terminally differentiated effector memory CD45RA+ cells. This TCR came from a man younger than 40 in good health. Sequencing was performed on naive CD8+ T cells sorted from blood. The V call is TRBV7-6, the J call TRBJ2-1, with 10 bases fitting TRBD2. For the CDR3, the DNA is TGTGCCAGCAGCATATCGACTAGCGGGAATGAGCAGTTCTTC. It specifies CASSISTSGNEQFF.